This T cell receptor beta chain was recovered during a study of T cell responses to AZD1222 COVID-19 vaccine. Overall study results and limits: In the spike-specific TCR repertoire, nearly half reportedly target unmutated variant regions. The span of vaccine-associated CD4 TCRs extended across spike, with dominance at 160-218 and 743-854. Donors skewed white British and female; clonal diversity was possibly underestimated.

V was trimmed by 8 bases and J by 3 bases, leaving 8 bases between them. The CDR3 runs to 11 residues. Germline-derived CDR1 and CDR2 are MDHEN and SYDVKM. On this clone: No antigen is known for it.

The repertoire was sequenced with immunoSEQ multiplex PCR; TCRdb's copy has only in-frame clones and lacks some. Of 150,000 to 200,000 clones listed, about 90% are singletons. The sequenced sample was peripheral blood, obtained on day 0 of AZD1222 vaccination. The clonotype comes from an adult in good health. The V gene is TRBV28, the J gene TRBJ2-7; no clear D gene. CDR3 protein: CASFRDYEQYF. The CDR3 DNA is TGTGCCAGCTTTAGGGACTACGAGCAGTACTTC.